The rows below give T cell receptor beta chains drawn from one sample of a study of T cells after yellow fever vaccination. TCRdb itself ran the 5' RACE reads through MiXCR, one entry per CDR3 protein. This table holds hundreds of thousands of distinct CDR3 sequences, about 12% found once. The sample in question was PBMCs, obtained on the day of the yellow fever booster vaccination. The receptor source for this set is a man aged 30-40 years who received the YFV17D yellow fever vaccine. CDR3s leave out the opening cysteine and the closing phenylalanine or tryptophan. The order of the fields is V gene, J gene, CDR3 protein.

TRBV4-3	TRBJ2-7	ASSQRTGHYEQY
TRBV5-1	TRBJ2-1	ASSPKGGRGSYNEQF
TRBV13	TRBJ2-1	ASSQTGLAGPTYNEQF
TRBV15	TRBJ2-1	ATSRGLAGDYNEQF
TRBV20-1	TRBJ2-7	SAREVSYEQY
TRBV25-1	TRBJ1-4	ASSQGNEKLF
TRBV7-2	TRBJ2-1	ASSFDLGIYNEQF
TRBV12-3/TRBV12-4	TRBJ2-3	ASSRTTLADTQY
TRBV18	TRBJ1-2	ASSPQDMSRGYT
TRBV7-9	TRBJ2-4	ARPPQNRLAKNIQY
TRBV3-1	TRBJ2-2	ASGVRPNTGELF
TRBV18	TRBJ2-7	ASSPFGNRGQGYEQY
TRBV12-3/TRBV12-4	TRBJ2-5	ASIFDRGGRGETQY